Listed below are T cell receptor beta chains from one sample, sequenced in a study of T-cell reconstitution after alpha-beta-depleted transplantation in children. TCRdb reprocessed the PCR reads via MiXCR and lists one record per CDR3 protein. The sample contains about a million distinct CDR3 sequences, 25% to 35% of which appear only once. Sample: PBMCs, mostly from graft donor cells, taken 360 days after TCRalphabeta/CD19-depleted stem cell transplant. The source of these receptors is a boy under three years old who had a stem cell transplant for SCID, so the T cells may come from the graft donor. Both conserved end residues are part of each CDR3. The D gene is left open where the match is weak. Size values are once, few and many counts, or a class for expanded clones, and some rows have none.

size: NA
length: 12
V: TRBV6-6
D: NA
J: TRBJ2-7
CDR3: CASSHLDREQYF
DNA: TGTGCCAGCAGTCACTTAGACAGGGAGCAGTACTTC

size: NA
length: 16
V: TRBV12-3/TRBV12-4
D: NA
J: TRBJ2-2
CDR3: CASFSPGLPRTGELFF
DNA: TGTGCCAGCTTTTCTCCGGGACTGCCCCGCACCGGGGAGCTGTTTTTT

size: NA
length: 14
V: TRBV5-1
D: TRBD2
J: TRBJ2-6
CDR3: CATGGGSGANVLTF
DNA: TGCGCCACCGGGGGGGGATCTGGGGCCAACGTCCTGACTTTC

size: NA
length: 18
V: TRBV4-2
D: TRBD2
J: TRBJ2-1
CDR3: CASSQGASSGGAWNEQFF
DNA: TGTGCCAGCAGCCAAGGCGCGTCTAGCGGGGGGGCATGGAATGAACAGTTCTTC

size: NA
length: 14
V: TRBV4-1
D: NA
J: TRBJ2-7
CDR3: CASSQEEGRVQQYF
DNA: TGCGCCAGCAGCCAAGAGGAAGGGCGGGTTCAGCAGTACTTC

size: few
length: 16
V: TRBV27
D: NA
J: TRBJ1-1
CDR3: CASSLYRRNLNTEAFF
DNA: TGTGCCAGCAGTTTGTACAGGAGGAACTTGAACACTGAAGCTTTCTTT

size: NA
length: 15
V: TRBV5-1
D: TRBD2
J: TRBJ2-3
CDR3: CASSLAGAKEDTQYF
DNA: TGCGCCAGCAGCCTAGCGGGGGCTAAGGAAGATACGCAGTATTTT

size: NA
length: 18
V: TRBV10-3
D: TRBD2
J: TRBJ2-7
CDR3: CAISPGTSGAMSSYEQYF
DNA: TGTGCCATCAGCCCCGGGACTAGCGGGGCGATGAGCTCCTACGAGCAGTACTTC

size: NA
length: 16
V: TRBV5-1
D: TRBD1
J: TRBJ1-6
CDR3: CASSTDRARANSPLHF
DNA: TGCGCCAGCAGCACCGACAGGGCAAGGGCTAATTCACCCCTCCACTTT

size: once
length: 19
V: TRBV15
D: TRBD1
J: TRBJ1-5
CDR3: CATSRDAGTGRYRNQPQHF
DNA: TGTGCCACCAGCAGAGACGCCGGGACAGGGAGATACCGAAATCAGCCCCAGCATTTT

size: NA
length: 17
V: TRBV4-1
D: NA
J: TRBJ1-3
CDR3: CASSAFNARASGNTIYF
DNA: TGCGCCAGCAGCGCCTTTAACGCGAGAGCTTCTGGAAACACCATATATTTT

size: NA
length: 13
V: TRBV20-1
D: NA
J: TRBJ2-6
CDR3: CSSGQGGANVLTF
DNA: TGCAGTTCCGGGCAGGGAGGGGCCAACGTCCTGACTTTC

size: NA
length: 15
V: TRBV7-9
D: NA
J: TRBJ2-3
CDR3: CASSGGTSPGNTQYF
DNA: TGTGCCAGCAGCGGTGGGACTTCTCCCGGAAATACGCAGTATTTT

size: few
length: 19
V: TRBV25-1
D: TRBD2
J: TRBJ2-3
CDR3: CASSESGVYASGRTDTQYF
DNA: TGTGCCAGCAGTGAATCGGGGGTATATGCTAGCGGCCGCACAGATACGCAGTATTTT

size: NA
length: 17
V: TRBV4-1
D: NA
J: TRBJ2-5
CDR3: CASSQDPPAALQETQYF
DNA: TGCGCCAGCAGCCAAGACCCTCCCGCAGCGCTTCAAGAGACCCAGTACTTC

size: NA
length: 12
V: TRBV12-3/TRBV12-4
D: NA
J: TRBJ1-5
CDR3: CASSRDVQPQHF
DNA: TGTGCCAGCAGTCGGGACGTCCAGCCCCAGCATTTT

size: few
length: 15
V: TRBV21-1
D: NA
J: TRBJ2-7
CDR3: CASSYDWGLAYEQYF
DNA: TGTGCCAGCAGTTATGACTGGGGGTTAGCCTACGAGCAGTACTTC

size: few
length: 14
V: TRBV29-1
D: NA
J: TRBJ1-3
CDR3: CSVEGRLAGNTIYF
DNA: TGCAGCGTTGAAGGGCGTCTTGCTGGAAACACCATATATTTT

size: NA
length: 13
V: TRBV20-1
D: NA
J: TRBJ2-3
CDR3: CSASSRPTDTQYF
DNA: TGCAGTGCTAGCTCGCGGCCCACAGATACGCAGTATTTT

size: NA
length: 15
V: TRBV11-2
D: NA
J: TRBJ2-1
CDR3: CASSLAGLQNNEQFF
DNA: TGTGCCAGCAGCTTAGCGGGACTCCAAAACAATGAGCAGTTCTTC

size: NA
length: 15
V: TRBV20-1
D: TRBD2
J: TRBJ2-1
CDR3: CSARGGAGGYNEQFF
DNA: TGCAGTGCTAGAGGGGGCGCGGGGGGTTACAATGAGCAGTTCTTC

size: NA
length: 15
V: TRBV24-1
D: TRBD1
J: TRBJ2-7
CDR3: CATSDLPQGDYEQYF
DNA: TGTGCCACCAGTGATTTACCACAGGGGGATTACGAGCAGTACTTC

size: NA
length: 13
V: TRBV29-1
D: NA
J: TRBJ1-1
CDR3: CSVVVGQGTEAFF
DNA: TGCAGCGTTGTTGTGGGCCAGGGCACTGAAGCTTTCTTT

size: NA
length: 14
V: TRBV10-3
D: NA
J: TRBJ1-1
CDR3: CAIRVDGHGTEAFF
DNA: TGTGCCATCAGGGTAGACGGGCATGGGACTGAAGCTTTCTTT

size: many
length: 13
V: TRBV27
D: NA
J: TRBJ2-7
CDR3: CASRTLGTYEQYF
DNA: TGTGCCAGCAGGACCCTGGGGACCTACGAGCAGTACTTC

size: NA
length: 15
V: TRBV10-3
D: NA
J: TRBJ2-3
CDR3: CAISEAGLSTDTQYF
DNA: TGTGCCATCAGTGAGGCGGGGTTAAGCACAGATACGCAGTATTTT

size: NA
length: 15
V: TRBV7-9
D: TRBD1
J: TRBJ2-5
CDR3: CASNTGQGYQETQYF
DNA: TGTGCCAGCAACACCGGACAGGGGTACCAAGAGACCCAGTACTTC

size: NA
length: 13
V: TRBV7-2
D: NA
J: TRBJ2-3
CDR3: CASSFRGGDTQYF
DNA: TGTGCCAGCAGCTTCCGTGGGGGAGATACGCAGTATTTT

size: few
length: 15
V: TRBV3-1
D: TRBD2
J: TRBJ2-5
CDR3: CASSHTLAGRETQYF
DNA: TGTGCCAGCAGTCATACTTTAGCGGGGAGGGAGACCCAGTACTTC

size: NA
length: 14
V: TRBV2
D: NA
J: TRBJ1-1
CDR3: CASSAGALDTEAFF
DNA: TGTGCCAGCAGTGCAGGGGCCCTGGACACTGAAGCTTTCTTT

size: NA
length: 13
V: TRBV20-1
D: NA
J: TRBJ2-1
CDR3: CSASHRVAGEQFF
DNA: TGCAGTGCTAGTCACAGGGTAGCGGGTGAGCAGTTCTTC

size: few
length: 21
V: TRBV27
D: TRBD2
J: TRBJ2-1
CDR3: CASSSPGGTAAVRRSYNEQFF
DNA: TGTGCCAGCAGTTCCCCGGGGGGGACCGCCGCCGTCCGGCGCTCCTACAATGAGCAGTTCTTC

size: few
length: 15
V: TRBV7-6
D: NA
J: TRBJ2-1
CDR3: CASSHQAISYNEQFF
DNA: TGTGCCAGCAGCCACCAGGCCATATCCTACAATGAGCAGTTCTTC

size: NA
length: 15
V: TRBV12-3/TRBV12-4
D: NA
J: TRBJ2-7
CDR3: CASSSYRDTGDEQYF
DNA: TGTGCCAGCAGTTCCTACCGGGATACGGGGGACGAGCAGTACTTC

size: NA
length: 13
V: TRBV20-1
D: NA
J: TRBJ2-7
CDR3: CSAREGQANEQYF
DNA: TGCAGTGCTAGAGAAGGTCAAGCCAACGAGCAGTACTTC

size: NA
length: 18
V: TRBV12-3/TRBV12-4
D: TRBD1
J: TRBJ1-5
CDR3: CASSRLGQGRSRNQPQHF
DNA: TGTGCCAGCAGCCGACTCGGACAGGGAAGAAGTCGCAATCAGCCCCAGCATTTT

size: many
length: 12
V: TRBV18
D: NA
J: TRBJ2-5
CDR3: CASSAYQETQYF
DNA: TGTGCCAGCTCAGCGTACCAAGAGACCCAGTACTTC

size: NA
length: 15
V: TRBV12-3/TRBV12-4
D: TRBD1
J: TRBJ2-3
CDR3: CASRTTGALADTQYF
DNA: TGTGCCAGCCGAACGACAGGGGCTCTGGCGGACACGCAGTATTTT

size: many
length: 15
V: TRBV4-1
D: NA
J: TRBJ2-1
CDR3: CASSQDGSRGNEQFF
DNA: TGCGCCAGCAGCCAAGATGGCTCTAGGGGTAATGAGCAGTTCTTC

size: NA
length: 14
V: TRBV5-1
D: NA
J: TRBJ2-7
CDR3: CASSWRKSTGEQYF
DNA: TGCGCCAGCAGCTGGCGGAAATCAACGGGGGAGCAGTACTTC

size: NA
length: 13
V: TRBV6-4
D: TRBD1
J: TRBJ2-3
CDR3: CASSRTGLDTQYF
DNA: TGTGCCAGCAGCCGGACAGGCCTAGATACGCAGTATTTT

size: NA
length: 17
V: TRBV20-1
D: TRBD2
J: TRBJ2-1
CDR3: CSARGLLRGGLEDEQFF
DNA: TGCAGTGCTAGAGGTCTGTTGCGGGGGGGGCTTGAGGATGAGCAGTTCTTC

size: few
length: 15
V: TRBV9
D: TRBD1
J: TRBJ2-7
CDR3: CASSVDGQGGHEQYF
DNA: TGTGCCAGCAGCGTAGATGGACAGGGTGGCCACGAGCAGTACTTC